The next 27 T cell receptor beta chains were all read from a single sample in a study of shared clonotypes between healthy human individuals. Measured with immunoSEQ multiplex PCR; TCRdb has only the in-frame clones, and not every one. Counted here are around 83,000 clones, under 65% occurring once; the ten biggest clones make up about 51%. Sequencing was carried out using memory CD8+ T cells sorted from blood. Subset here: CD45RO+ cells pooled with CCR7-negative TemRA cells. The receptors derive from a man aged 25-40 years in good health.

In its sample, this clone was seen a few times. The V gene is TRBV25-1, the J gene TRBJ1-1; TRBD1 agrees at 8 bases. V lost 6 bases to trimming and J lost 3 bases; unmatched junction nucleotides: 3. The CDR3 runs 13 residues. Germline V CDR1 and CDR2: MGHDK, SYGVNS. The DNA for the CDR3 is TGTGCCAGCAGCCACAGGGGGGACACTGAAGCTTTCTTT. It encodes CASSHRGDTEAFF.

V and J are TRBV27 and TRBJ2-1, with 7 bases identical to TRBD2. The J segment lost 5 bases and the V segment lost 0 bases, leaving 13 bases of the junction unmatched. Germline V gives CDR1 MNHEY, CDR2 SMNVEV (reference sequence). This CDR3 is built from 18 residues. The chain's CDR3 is CASSLSSPWAGVDNEQFF. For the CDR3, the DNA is TGTGCCAGCAGTTTATCGTCCCCCTGGGCGGGAGTTGACAATGAGCAGTTCTTC.

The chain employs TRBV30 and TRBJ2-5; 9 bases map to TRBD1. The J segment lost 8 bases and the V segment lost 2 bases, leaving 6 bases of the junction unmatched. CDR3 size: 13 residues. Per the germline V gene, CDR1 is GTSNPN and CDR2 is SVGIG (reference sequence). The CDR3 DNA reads TGTGCCTGGAGTCTGACAGGGGGTCATACCCAGTACTTC. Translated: CAWSLTGGHTQYF.

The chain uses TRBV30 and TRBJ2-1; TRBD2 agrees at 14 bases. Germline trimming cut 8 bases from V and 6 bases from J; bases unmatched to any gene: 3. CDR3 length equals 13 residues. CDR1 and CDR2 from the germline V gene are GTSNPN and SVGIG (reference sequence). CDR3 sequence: CAGGLAGGNEQFF. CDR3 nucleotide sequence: TGTGCCGGAGGACTAGCGGGAGGCAATGAGCAGTTCTTC.

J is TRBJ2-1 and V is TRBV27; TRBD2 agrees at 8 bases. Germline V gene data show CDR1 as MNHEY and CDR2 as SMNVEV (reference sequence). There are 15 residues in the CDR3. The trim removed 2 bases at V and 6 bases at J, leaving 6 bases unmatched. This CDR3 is CASSLNSGTGNEQFF. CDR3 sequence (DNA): TGTGCCAGCAGTTTAAATAGCGGGACGGGCAATGAGCAGTTCTTC.

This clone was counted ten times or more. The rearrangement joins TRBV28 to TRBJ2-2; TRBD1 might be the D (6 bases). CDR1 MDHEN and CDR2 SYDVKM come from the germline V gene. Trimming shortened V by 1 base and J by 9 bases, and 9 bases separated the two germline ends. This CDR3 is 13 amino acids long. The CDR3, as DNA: TGTGCCAGCAGTTTATCAGGGGCCAGGGAGCTGTTTTTT. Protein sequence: CASSLSGARELFF.

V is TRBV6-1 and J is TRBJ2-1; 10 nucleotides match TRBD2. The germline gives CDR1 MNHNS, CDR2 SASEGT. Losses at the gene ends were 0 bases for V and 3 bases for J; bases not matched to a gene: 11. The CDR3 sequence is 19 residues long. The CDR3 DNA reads TGTGCCAGCAGTGAAGCCCCGACTAGCGGGCGGGGTCTCTACAATGAGCAGTTCTTC. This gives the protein CASSEAPTSGRGLYNEQFF.

CDR3 loop: CASSVEVTPRGAFF. The CDR3 DNA reads as TGTGCCAGCAGCGTAGAAGTTACCCCGAGAGGAGCTTTCTTT. The chain carries TRBV9 and TRBJ1-1, with D unclear. Trimming shortened V by 0 bases and J by 10 bases, and 16 bases separated the two germline ends. In germline, CDR1 is SGDLS, CDR2 YYNGEE. This CDR3 is 14 amino acids long. The full variable domain, in which reference TRBV9 and TRBJ1-1 provide the parts outside the CDR3, is DSGVTQTPKHLITATGQRVTLRCSPRSGDLSVYWYQQSLDQGLQFLIQYYNGEERAKGNILERFSAQQFPDLHSELNLSSLELGDSALYFCASSVEVTPRGAFFGQGTRLTVV.

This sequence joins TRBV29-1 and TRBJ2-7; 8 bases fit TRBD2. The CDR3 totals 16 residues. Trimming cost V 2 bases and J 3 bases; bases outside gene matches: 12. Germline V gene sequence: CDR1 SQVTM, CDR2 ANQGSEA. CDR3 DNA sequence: TGCAGCGTTGAAAATCCCCGGGGGGGCTCAGGCTACGAGCAGTACTTC. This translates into CSVENPRGGSGYEQYF.

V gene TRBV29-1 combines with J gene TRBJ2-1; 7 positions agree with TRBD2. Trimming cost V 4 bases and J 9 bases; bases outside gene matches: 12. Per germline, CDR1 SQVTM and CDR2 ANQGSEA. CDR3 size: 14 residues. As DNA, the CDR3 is TGCAGCGTTGGTCTGAGGGGAGGGATCTCTGAGCAGTTCTTC. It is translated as CSVGLRGGISEQFF.

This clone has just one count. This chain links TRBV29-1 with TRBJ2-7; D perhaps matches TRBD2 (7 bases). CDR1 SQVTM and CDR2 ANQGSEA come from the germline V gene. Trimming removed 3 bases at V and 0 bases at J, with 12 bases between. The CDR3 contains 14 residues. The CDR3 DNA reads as TGCAGCGTTGAGTTGCGGGGGCACTCCTACGAGCAGTACTTC. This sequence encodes CSVELRGHSYEQYF.

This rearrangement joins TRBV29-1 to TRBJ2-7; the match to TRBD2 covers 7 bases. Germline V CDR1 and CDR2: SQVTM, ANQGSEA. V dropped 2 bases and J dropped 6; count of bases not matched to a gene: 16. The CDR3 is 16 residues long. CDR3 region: CSVEQPSGPQSVEQYF. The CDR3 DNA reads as TGCAGCGTTGAACAGCCTAGCGGCCCCCAATCGGTCGAGCAGTACTTC.

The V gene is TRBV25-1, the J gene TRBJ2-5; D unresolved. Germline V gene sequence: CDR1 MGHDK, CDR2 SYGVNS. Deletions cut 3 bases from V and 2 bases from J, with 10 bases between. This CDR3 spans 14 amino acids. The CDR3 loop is CASSDGQPQETQYF. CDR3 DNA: TGTGCCAGCAGTGACGGGCAGCCACAAGAGACCCAGTACTTC.

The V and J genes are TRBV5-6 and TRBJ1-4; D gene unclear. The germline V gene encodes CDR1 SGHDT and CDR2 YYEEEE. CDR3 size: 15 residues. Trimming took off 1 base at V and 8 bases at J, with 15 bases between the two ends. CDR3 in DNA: TGTGCCAGCAGCTTGTTTTCCCCAAGCAGCGAAAAACTGTTTTTT. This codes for CASSLFSPSSEKLFF. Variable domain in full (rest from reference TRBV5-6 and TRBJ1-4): DAGVTQSPTHLIKTRGQQVTLRCSPKSGHDTVSWYQQALGQGPQFIFQYYEEEERQRGNFPDRFSGHQFPNYSSELNVNALLLGDSALYLCASSLFSPSSEKLFFGSGTQLSVL.

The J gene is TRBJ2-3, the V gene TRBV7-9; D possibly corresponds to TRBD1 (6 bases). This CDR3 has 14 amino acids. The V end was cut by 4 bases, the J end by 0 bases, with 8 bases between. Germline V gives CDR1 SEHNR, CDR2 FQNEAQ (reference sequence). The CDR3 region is CASSWDTSTDTQYF. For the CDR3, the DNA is TGTGCCAGCAGCTGGGACACTAGCACAGATACGCAGTATTTT.

The CDR3 region is CASSLGLAGELYEQYF. The CDR3 bases are TGTGCCAGCAGCTTGGGACTAGCGGGAGAGCTGTACGAGCAGTACTTC. V usage is TRBV5-5 and J usage is TRBJ2-7; 12 bases map to TRBD2. CDR3 length: 16 residues. Germline CDR1 is SGHKS and CDR2 is YYEKEE (reference sequence). Trimming removed 0 bases from V and 4 bases from J; junction bases left unmatched: 5.

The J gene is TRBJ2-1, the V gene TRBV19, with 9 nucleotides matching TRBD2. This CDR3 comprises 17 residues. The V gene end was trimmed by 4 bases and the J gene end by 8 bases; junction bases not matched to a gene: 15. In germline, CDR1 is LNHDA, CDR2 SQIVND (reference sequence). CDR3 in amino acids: CASSTPRLREGRYEQFF. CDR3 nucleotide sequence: TGTGCCAGTAGTACACCCCGTCTGCGGGAGGGCCGTTATGAGCAGTTCTTC.

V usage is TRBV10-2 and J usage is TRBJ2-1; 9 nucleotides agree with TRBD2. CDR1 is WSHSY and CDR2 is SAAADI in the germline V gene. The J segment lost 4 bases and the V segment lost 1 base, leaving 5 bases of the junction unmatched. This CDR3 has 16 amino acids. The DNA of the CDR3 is TGCGCCAGCAGTGAGTTGACTAGCGGAGTATACAATGAGCAGTTCTTC. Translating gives CASSELTSGVYNEQFF.

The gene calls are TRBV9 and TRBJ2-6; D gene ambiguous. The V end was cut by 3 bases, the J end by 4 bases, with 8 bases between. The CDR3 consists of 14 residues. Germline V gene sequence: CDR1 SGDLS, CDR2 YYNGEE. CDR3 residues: CASSGSSGANVLTF. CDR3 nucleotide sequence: TGTGCCAGCAGCGGAAGTTCGGGGGCCAACGTCCTGACTTTC.

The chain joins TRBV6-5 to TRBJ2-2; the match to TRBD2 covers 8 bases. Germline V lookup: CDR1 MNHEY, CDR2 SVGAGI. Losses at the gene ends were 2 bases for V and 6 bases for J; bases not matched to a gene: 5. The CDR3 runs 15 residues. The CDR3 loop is CASSYAAGAAGELFF. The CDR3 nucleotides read TGTGCCAGCAGTTACGCAGCGGGAGCGGCCGGGGAGCTGTTTTTT.

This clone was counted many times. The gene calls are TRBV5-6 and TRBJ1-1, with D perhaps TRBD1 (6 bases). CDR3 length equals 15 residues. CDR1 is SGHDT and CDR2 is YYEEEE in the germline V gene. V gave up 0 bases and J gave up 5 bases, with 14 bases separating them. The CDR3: CASSLVQGRDTEAFF. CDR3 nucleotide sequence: TGTGCCAGCAGCTTGGTCCAGGGGAGGGATACTGAAGCTTTCTTT.

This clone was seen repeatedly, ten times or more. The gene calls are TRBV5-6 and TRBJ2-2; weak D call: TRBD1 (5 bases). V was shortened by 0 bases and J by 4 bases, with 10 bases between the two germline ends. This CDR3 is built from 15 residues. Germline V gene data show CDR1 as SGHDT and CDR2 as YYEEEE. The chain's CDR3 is CASSLGAGLTGELFF. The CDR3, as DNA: TGTGCCAGCAGCTTGGGGGCAGGGCTCACCGGGGAGCTGTTTTTT.

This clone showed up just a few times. In nucleotides, the CDR3 is TGCGCCAGCAGCCAAGACTTGTCCTATGCAGGGACTGAAGCTTTCTTT. Its protein is CASSQDLSYAGTEAFF. V is TRBV4-3 and J is TRBJ1-1; D is possibly TRBD1 (5 bases). The CDR3 loop spans 16 amino acids. V dropped 0 bases and J dropped 5 bases, with 16 bases sitting between them. Germline CDR1 and CDR2: LGHNA and YSLEER.

For the CDR3, the DNA is TGTGCCAGCAGTCGCACCCTCGGGGAGTACGAGCAGTACTTC. Protein product: CASSRTLGEYEQYF. The genes are TRBV28 and TRBJ2-7, with D maybe TRBD2 (5 bases). Between the trimmed V and J ends, which lost 5 bases and 4 bases, there was a span of 15 bases. Germline CDR1 reads MDHEN; CDR2 reads SYDVKM. The CDR3 is 14 residues long.

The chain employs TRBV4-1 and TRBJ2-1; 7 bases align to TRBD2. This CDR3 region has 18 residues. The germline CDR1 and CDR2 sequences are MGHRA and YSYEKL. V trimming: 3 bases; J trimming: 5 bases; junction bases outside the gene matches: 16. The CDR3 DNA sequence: TGCGCCAGCAGCCATCCTGAGAGGGGTCGGGAGGCCCACAATGAGCAGTTCTTC. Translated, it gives CASSHPERGREAHNEQFF.

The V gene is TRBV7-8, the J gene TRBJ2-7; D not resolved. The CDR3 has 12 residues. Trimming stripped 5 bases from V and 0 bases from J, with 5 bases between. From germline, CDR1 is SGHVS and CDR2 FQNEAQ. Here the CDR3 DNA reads TGTGCCAGCAGCCCAAACTCCTACGAGCAGTACTTC. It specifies CASSPNSYEQYF.

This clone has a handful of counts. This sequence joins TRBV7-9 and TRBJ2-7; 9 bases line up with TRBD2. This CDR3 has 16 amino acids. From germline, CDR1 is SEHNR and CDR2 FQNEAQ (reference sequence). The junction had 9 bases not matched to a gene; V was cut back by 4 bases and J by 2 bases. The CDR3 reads CASSSGGGAVAYEQYF. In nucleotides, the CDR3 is TGTGCCAGCAGCTCGGGCGGGGGGGCGGTCGCCTACGAGCAGTACTTC.